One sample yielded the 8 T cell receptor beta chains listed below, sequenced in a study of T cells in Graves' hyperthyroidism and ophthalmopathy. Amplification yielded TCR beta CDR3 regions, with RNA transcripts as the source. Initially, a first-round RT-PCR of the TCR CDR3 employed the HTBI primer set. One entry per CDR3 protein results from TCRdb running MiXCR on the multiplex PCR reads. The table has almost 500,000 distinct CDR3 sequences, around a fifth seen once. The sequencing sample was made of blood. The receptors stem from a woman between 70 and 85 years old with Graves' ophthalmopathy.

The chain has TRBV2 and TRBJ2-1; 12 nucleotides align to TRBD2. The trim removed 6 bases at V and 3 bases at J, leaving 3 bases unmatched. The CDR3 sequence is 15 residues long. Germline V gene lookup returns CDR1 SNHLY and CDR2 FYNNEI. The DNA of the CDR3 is TGTGCCAGCAGGAGACTAGCGGGAGTCTACAATGAGCAGTTCTTC. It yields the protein CASRRLAGVYNEQFF.

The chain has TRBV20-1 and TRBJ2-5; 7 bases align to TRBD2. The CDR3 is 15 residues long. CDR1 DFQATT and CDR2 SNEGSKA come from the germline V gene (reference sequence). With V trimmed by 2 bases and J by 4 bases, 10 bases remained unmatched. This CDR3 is CSARSGASGPETQYF. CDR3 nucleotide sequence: TGCAGTGCTAGATCTGGGGCTAGCGGACCAGAGACCCAGTACTTC.

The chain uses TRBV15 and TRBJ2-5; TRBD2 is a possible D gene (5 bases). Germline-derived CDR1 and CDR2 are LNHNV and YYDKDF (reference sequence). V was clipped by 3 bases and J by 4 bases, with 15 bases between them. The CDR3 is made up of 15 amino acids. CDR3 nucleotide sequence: TGTGCCACCAGCAGCGACTATAACTCAAGAGAGACCCAGTACTTC. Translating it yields CATSSDYNSRETQYF. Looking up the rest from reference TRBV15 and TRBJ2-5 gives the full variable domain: DAMVIQNPRYQVTQFGKPVTLSCSQTLNHNVMYWYQQKSSQAPKLLFHYYDKDFNNEADTPDNFQSRRPNTSFCFLDIRSPGLGDTAMYLCATSSDYNSRETQYFGPGTRLLVL.

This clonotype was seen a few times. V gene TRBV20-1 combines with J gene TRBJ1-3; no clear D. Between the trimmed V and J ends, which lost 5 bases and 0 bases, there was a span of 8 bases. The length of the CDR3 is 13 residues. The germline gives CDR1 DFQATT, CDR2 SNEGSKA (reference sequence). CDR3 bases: TGCAGTGCTTGGAGGTCCTCTGGAAACACCATATATTTT. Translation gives CSAWRSSGNTIYF.

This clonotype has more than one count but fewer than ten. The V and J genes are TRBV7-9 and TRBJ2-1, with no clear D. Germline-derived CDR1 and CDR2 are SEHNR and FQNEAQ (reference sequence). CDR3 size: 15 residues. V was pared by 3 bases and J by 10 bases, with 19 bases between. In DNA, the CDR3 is TGTGCCAGCAGCTTGGAATTAGGAAAGTGGCGGGAGCAGTTCTTC. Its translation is CASSLELGKWREQFF.

For the CDR3, the DNA is TGTGCCAGCAGCCCCTCAGGACAGGGGAGGAATCAGCCCCAGCATTTT. Translating gives CASSPSGQGRNQPQHF. The V call is TRBV6-2 or TRBV6-3, the J call TRBJ1-5, with 9 bases identical to TRBD1. In germline, CDR1 is MNHEY, CDR2 SVGEGT. With 6 bases clipped from V and 4 bases from J, the junction kept 10 bases outside the gene matches. The CDR3 is 16 residues long.

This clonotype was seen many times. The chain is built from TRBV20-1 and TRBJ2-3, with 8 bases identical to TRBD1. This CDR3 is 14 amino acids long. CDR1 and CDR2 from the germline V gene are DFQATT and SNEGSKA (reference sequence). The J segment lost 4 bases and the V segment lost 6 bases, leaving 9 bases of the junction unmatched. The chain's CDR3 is CSAPQGAMADTQYF. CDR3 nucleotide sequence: TGCAGTGCACCGCAGGGGGCGATGGCAGATACGCAGTATTTT.

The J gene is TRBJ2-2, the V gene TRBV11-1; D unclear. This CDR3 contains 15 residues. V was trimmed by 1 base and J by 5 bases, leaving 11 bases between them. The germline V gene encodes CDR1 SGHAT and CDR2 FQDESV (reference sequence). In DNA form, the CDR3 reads TGTGCCAGCAGCTTAGTTATGTCGCAGACCGGGGAGCTGTTTTTT. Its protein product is CASSLVMSQTGELFF.